This TCR beta chain was sequenced for a study of vaccination effects on CD4 cells after COVID-19. Points on this clone: Its target is not known.

The table came from immunoSEQ multiplex PCR; TCRdb's copy has only in-frame clones and leaves some out. Of 45,000 to 50,000 clones listed, 67% are singletons. The authors isolated CD4+ T cells after about eleven days of culture. IL-2 medium took the place of half the medium on both days 3 and 7. The sequencing used CD4+ T cells from PBMCs cultured without peptide, collected before COVID-19 vaccination. The receptor was derived from a human donor who received a COVID-19 vaccine.

CDR3 protein: CASSWEAAPKTGELFF. The CDR3 nucleotides are TGTGCCAGCAGCTGGGAGGCAGCTCCTAAAACCGGGGAGCTGTTTTTT. V usage is TRBV5-4 and J usage is TRBJ2-2; a weak D match, TRBD2 (6 bases). V lost 3 bases and J 5 bases, leaving 17 bases between the germline ends. The V gene's germline CDR1 is SGHNT and CDR2 YYREEE (reference sequence). The CDR3 contains 16 residues.